This T cell receptor (beta chain) was documented in a study of blood T cell repertoires in acute mononucleosis (TCRdb year 2020). With regard to the full study: Acute-phase samples were taken within 2 weeks of symptom onset, representing the primary response. During acute infection, mean YVL-BR-specific and GLC-BM-specific cells made up about 2.2% and 1.1% of blood CD8 T cells. A mean blood EBV load of around 3.8 log10 genome copies per million B cells was observed during acute infection, and a mean blood EBV load of about 2.5 was observed at convalescence.

What the study reported, not specific to this receptor: Because only a fraction of each donor's blood was analyzed, sampling error might partly explain the low overlap between acute and convalescent clonotypes. Only a few donors were included in the cohort, so group averages were based on very few individuals. Just approximately 9.3% of the unique acute clonotypes remained in convalescence, but these persisting clonotypes accounted for most of the response, and new, diverse de novo clonotypes seemingly replaced the other acute clonotypes. Both chains appeared to be involved in GLC-BM selection, with public TCRbeta motifs on BV14-BJ2 and BV20-BJ1 being observed alongside a TCRalpha motif on AV5-AJ31.

Per the publication, the time point label means: acute infectious mononucleosis, at clinical presentation within 2 weeks of symptom onset (visit 1). CD8 T cell responses to two immunodominant EBV epitopes, BRLF1 109 (YVL-BR) and BMLF1 280 (GLC-BM), were tracked in the study over primary infection. Primary EBV infection was indicated by a positive serum heterophile antibody test and EBV viral capsid antigen-specific IgM. Magnetic positive selection (MACS) was first used to enrich total CD8 T cells from PBMCs. A FACSAria III was used to sort live CD3+ CD8+ tetramer+ cells to over 90% purity. A PE-conjugated tetramer loaded with the BMLF1 280-288 peptide was used for cell sorting. At both acute infection and convalescence, EBV epitope-specific CD8 T cells were tetramer-sorted, and the TCR repertoires of those cells were deep-sequenced directly ex vivo. A few people aged about 18 to 30 with clinical acute infectious mononucleosis and laboratory evidence of primary EBV infection were used as donors. Heparinized peripheral blood was drawn at clinical presentation with mononucleosis symptoms and was drawn again about 6 months later. PBMCs were isolated by Ficoll-Paque density gradient centrifugation.

Its CDR3 holds 13 amino acids, cysteine through phenylalanine. Only the CDR3 DNA stays, 39 bases, in frame from base 1. The germline V gene sets CDR1 to SGHAT and CDR2 to FQNNGV. For TCR profiling, total RNA from at least 8,000 sorted tetramer+ CD8 T cells was reverse transcribed into cDNA. PCR amplification of CDR3 regions used primers annealing to V and J regions and added unique molecular identifiers so that templates could be tracked. Profiling of the TCRalpha and TCRbeta chains was done on the immunoSEQ platform, including the sequencing and error-correction standards of that platform. The authors processed their data as follows. Clonal copy numbers were corrected for sequencing and PCR errors, and IMGT conventions were followed to define CDR3s. Analysis was restricted to productive rearrangements and was performed with immunoSEQ Analyzer versions 2.0 and 3.0, and gene-pairing frequencies were further processed in Microsoft Excel. V-J pairings were visualized as Circos plots, and CDR3 motifs were found with MEME plus a custom motifSearch program. The OLGA algorithm was used to calculate the probability of generation of TCR sequences. Clonotypes seen at both visits were called persistent; those seen only acutely were nonpersistent; those seen only at convalescence were de novo. An amino acid clonotype used by more than one donor was defined as a public TCR. What TCRdb holds here is the immuneACCESS table cut down to in-frame rearrangements. Part of the clones is not present; checked against another copy, under half of the missing clones reflect an unresolved V gene, and the others are unexplained. The V and J calls and clone size come from that table; D and trimming were worked out from the DNA. Recorded for this sample are 1,200 to 1,500 clones; under 30% of them occurred a single time. Together, the top ten hold around 53% of the sample.

As regards this clone: One end of the junction is discordant with germline, which a read error may explain.

The TCR comes from a woman aged 18-29 years with infectious mononucleosis caused by EBV. The chain is assembled from TRBV11-2 and TRBJ2-7, with the D gene too uncertain to name. The sample was EBV GLC epitope tetramer+ CD8+ T cells sorted from PBMCs, taken during acute infectious mononucleosis. Sample cell subset or site, as interpreted from the label and publication: CD8 T cells binding tetramer with EBV BMLF1 280-288 peptide (GLC-BM). The nucleotide sequence reads as follows: TGTGCCAGCAGTTTAGGGCCCGCCTACGAGCAGTACTTC. This encodes CASSLGPAYEQYF.